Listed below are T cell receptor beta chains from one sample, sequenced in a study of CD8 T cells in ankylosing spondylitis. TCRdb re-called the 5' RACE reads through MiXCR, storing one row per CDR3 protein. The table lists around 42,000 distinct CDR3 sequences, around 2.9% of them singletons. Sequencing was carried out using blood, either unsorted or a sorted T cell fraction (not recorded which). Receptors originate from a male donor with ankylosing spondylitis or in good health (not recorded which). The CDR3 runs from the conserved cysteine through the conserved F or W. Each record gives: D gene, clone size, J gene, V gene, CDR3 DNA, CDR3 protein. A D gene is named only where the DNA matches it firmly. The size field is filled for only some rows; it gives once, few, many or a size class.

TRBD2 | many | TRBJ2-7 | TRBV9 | TGTGCCAGCAGCGTGCGACTAGCGAGCTACGAGCAGTACTTC | CASSVRLASYEQYF
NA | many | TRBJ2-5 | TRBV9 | TGTGCCAGCACCGGTGTCGGGGGAGTACTTGGGGAGACCCAGTACTTC | CASTGVGGVLGETQYF
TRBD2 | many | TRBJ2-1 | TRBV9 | TGTGCCAGCAGCGCCGCCCTAGCGGGAAGAAATGAGCAGTTCTTC | CASSAALAGRNEQFF
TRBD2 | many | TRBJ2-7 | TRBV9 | TGTGCCAGCAGCCCCCGGGGGGATAGCGGGAAAGGCACGAGCTCCTACGAGCAGTACTTC | CASSPRGDSGKGTSSYEQYF
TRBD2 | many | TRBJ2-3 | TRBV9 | TGTGCCAGCAGCGTAAAGCGGGATGTCACAGATACGCAGTATTTT | CASSVKRDVTDTQYF
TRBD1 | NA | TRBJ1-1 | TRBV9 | TGTGCCAGCAGCGCCCAGACAGGGCCCCACGGAGCTTTCTTT | CASSAQTGPHGAFF
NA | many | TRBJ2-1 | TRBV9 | TGTGCCAGCAGCGTAGATTGGGCGACTAGTGAGACGCAGTTCTTC | CASSVDWATSETQFF
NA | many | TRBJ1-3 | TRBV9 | TGTGCCAGCAGCCCCCGGGACACTGGGGGAAACACCATATATTTT | CASSPRDTGGNTIYF
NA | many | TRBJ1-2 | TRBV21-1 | NA | CASSPRWGQGSYGYTF
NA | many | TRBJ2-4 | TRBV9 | TGTGCCAGCAGCGTAGGACTCGACACGAGGGGTAACATTCAGTACTTC | CASSVGLDTRGNIQYF
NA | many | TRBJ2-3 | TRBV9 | TGTGCCAGCAGCGTAATGCAGGGTGGCACAGATACGCAGTATTTT | CASSVMQGGTDTQYF
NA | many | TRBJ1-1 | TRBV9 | TGTGCCAGCAGCGCGAGGGGGTTGGGGGGCACTGAAGCTTTCTTT | CASSARGLGGTEAFF
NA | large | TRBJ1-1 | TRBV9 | TGTGCCAGCAGCCCCCAGCAGTGGAACACTGAAGCTTTCTTT | CASSPQQWNTEAFF
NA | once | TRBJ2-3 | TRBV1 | TGCACCAGGCTAACCCCCACCGCGGGGCGCACAGATACGCAGTATTTT | CTRLTPTAGRTDTQYF
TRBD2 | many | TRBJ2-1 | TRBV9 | TGTGCCAGCAGCGTCCTCCCTGGGGACTACCAGACATCTGAGCAGTTCTTC | CASSVLPGDYQTSEQFF
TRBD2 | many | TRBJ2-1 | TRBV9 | TGTGCCAGCAGCGTAAATTTTCTAGCGGTCAATGAGCAGTTCTTC | CASSVNFLAVNEQFF
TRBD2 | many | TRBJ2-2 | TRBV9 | TGTGCCAGCAGCGTAGGTTCCCTAGCGGCCACCGGGGAGCTGTTTTTT | CASSVGSLAATGELFF
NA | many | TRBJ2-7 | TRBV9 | TGTGCCAGCAGCGTCGCCTTCGACGAGCAGTACTTC | CASSVAFDEQYF
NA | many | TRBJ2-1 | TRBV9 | TGTGCCAGCAGCGTAGACTTCGGGGGATCCTACAATGAGCAGTTCTTC | CASSVDFGGSYNEQFF
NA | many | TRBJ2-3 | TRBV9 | TGTGCCAGCAGCCCACCGACGGGGCTCGCAGATACGCAGTATTTT | CASSPPTGLADTQYF
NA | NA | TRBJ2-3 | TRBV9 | TGTGCCAGCAGCGCACAGGGGGGGCAGCCAGATACGCAGTATTTT | CASSAQGGQPDTQYF
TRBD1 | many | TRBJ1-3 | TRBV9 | TGTGCCAGCAGCGAGGGACAGTCAAGCTCTGGAAACACCATATATTTT | CASSEGQSSSGNTIYF
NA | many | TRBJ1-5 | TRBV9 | TGTGCCAGCAGCGTGGACCTAAAGTGGCAGCCCCAGCATTTT | CASSVDLKWQPQHF
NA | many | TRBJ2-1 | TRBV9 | TGTGCCAGCAGCGTTCAGCCTATCCTTTCCTACAATGAGCAGTTCTTC | CASSVQPILSYNEQFF
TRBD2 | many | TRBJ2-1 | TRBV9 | TGTGCCAGCAGCCCCCGGGCTAGCGGTGACGGCGAGCAGTTCTTC | CASSPRASGDGEQFF
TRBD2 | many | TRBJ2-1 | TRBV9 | TGTGCCAGCAGCAAGGGACTAGCGGGAGGGCCCGACAATGAGCAGTTCTTC | CASSKGLAGGPDNEQFF
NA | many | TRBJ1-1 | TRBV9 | TGTGCCAGCAGCGGCCGAAGACAGGCGAACACTGAAGCTTTCTTT | CASSGRRQANTEAFF
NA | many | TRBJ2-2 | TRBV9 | TGTGCCAGCAGCGGGGGAGACCCGAACACCGGGGAGCTGTTTTTT | CASSGGDPNTGELFF
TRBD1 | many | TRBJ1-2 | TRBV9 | TGTGCCAGCAGCGTTACAGGGGGTAACTATGGCTACACCTTC | CASSVTGGNYGYTF
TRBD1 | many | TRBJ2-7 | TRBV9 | TGTGCCAGCAGTACACTGGGGACAGGGTCGGGAGAGCAGTACTTC | CASSTLGTGSGEQYF
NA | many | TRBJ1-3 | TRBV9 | TGTGCCAGCGCCCCGGGTGTGGAGGGGAACACCATATATTTT | CASAPGVEGNTIYF
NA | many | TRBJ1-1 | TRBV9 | TGTGCCAGCAGCGTAGCAGGTGGAGGGGTGCTCCCTGAAGCTTTCTTT | CASSVAGGGVLPEAFF
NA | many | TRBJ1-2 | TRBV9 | TGTGCCAGCAGCGGGTATAACTATGGCTACACCTTC | CASSGYNYGYTF
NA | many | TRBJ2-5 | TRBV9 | TGTGCCAGCAGCGTAGGCAGGGGAGAGACCCAGTACTTC | CASSVGRGETQYF
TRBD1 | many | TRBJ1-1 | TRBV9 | TGTGCCAGCAGCGGCCAGGGGGCGGACACTGAAGCTTTCTTT | CASSGQGADTEAFF
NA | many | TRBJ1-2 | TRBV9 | TGTGCCAGCAGCGTATCCCAGGAAGGGTTAGACGGCTACACCTTC | CASSVSQEGLDGYTF
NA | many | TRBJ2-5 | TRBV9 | TGTGCCAGCAGCCCCCGGACAGGGAGGGGGCAAGAGACCCAGTACTTC | CASSPRTGRGQETQYF
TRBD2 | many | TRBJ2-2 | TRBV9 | TGTGCCAGCAGCGGGACTAGCGGCAGGAGCGGGGAGCTGTTTTTT | CASSGTSGRSGELFF
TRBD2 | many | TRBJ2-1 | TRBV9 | TGTGCCAGCAGTTCTAGGACTAGCGGGATCTACAATGAGCAGTTCTTC | CASSSRTSGIYNEQFF
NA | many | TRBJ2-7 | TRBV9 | TGTGCCAGCAGTCCACATACCGGGGTCTACGAGCAGTACTTC | CASSPHTGVYEQYF
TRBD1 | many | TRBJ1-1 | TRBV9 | TGTGCCAGCAGCTCTCGGACAGGGGAGTCTGAAGCTTTCTTT | CASSSRTGESEAFF
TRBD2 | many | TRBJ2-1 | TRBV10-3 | TGTGCCAAGATTACAAGCGGGAGTATTAAGGGTGAGCAGTTCTTC | CAKITSGSIKGEQFF
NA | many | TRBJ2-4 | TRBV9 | TGTGCCAGCAGCGACTCCAGGGTCTTGGGAAACATTCAGTACTTC | CASSDSRVLGNIQYF
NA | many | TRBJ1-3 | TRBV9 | TGTGCCAGCAGCCCCAGTCCCGGGTTTTTCTCTGGAAACACCATATATTTT | CASSPSPGFFSGNTIYF
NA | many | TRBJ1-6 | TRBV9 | TGTGCCAGCAGCTTAGGGGGAAAGGGACTTAATTCACCCCTCCACTTT | CASSLGGKGLNSPLHF
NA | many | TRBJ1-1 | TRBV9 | TGTGCCAGCAGCCCCTCTTCCTACACTGAAGCTTTCTTT | CASSPSSYTEAFF
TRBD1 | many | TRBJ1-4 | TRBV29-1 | TGCAGCGAGGAGGACAGGGAGGGTGAAAAACTGTTTTTT | CSEEDREGEKLFF
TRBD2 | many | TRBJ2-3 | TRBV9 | TGTGCCAGCAGCGTTGGAGCGGGAGTGGGGGCAGATACGCAGTATTTT | CASSVGAGVGADTQYF
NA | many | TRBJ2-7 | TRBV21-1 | TGTGCCAGCAGCACCCCTAGCGGGAGGGCCCGATACGAGCAGTACTTC | CASSTPSGRARYEQYF